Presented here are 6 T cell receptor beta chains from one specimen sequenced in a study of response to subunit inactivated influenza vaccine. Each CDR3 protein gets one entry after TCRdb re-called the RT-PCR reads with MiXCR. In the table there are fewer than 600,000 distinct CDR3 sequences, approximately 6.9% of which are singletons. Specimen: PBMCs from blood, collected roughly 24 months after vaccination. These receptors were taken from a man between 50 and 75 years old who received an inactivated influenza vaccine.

The CDR3 reads CATSDEGTEDNEQFF. DNA for the CDR3: TGTGCCACCAGTGATGAGGGGACAGAGGACAATGAGCAGTTCTTC. The chain recombines TRBV24-1 with TRBJ2-1; TRBD1 matches 7 bases. Per the germline V gene, CDR1 is KGHDR and CDR2 is SFDVKD. The ends lost 3 bases at V and 5 bases at J; junction bases unmatched: 6. This CDR3 is built from 15 residues.

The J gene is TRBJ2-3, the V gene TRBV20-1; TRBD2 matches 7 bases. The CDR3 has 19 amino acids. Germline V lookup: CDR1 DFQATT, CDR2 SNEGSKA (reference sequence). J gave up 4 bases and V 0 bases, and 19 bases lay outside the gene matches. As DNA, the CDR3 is TGCAGTGCTAGAGATCCACTAGCGCAGAGCCACCAGATCGCAGATACGCAGTATTTT. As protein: CSARDPLAQSHQIADTQYF.

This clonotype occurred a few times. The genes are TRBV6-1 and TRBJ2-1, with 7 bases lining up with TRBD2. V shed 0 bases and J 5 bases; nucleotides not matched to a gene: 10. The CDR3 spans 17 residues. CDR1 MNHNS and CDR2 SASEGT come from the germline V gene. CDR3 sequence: CASSEAFWASGNNEQFF. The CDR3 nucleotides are TGTGCCAGCAGTGAAGCTTTTTGGGCTAGCGGAAACAATGAGCAGTTCTTC.

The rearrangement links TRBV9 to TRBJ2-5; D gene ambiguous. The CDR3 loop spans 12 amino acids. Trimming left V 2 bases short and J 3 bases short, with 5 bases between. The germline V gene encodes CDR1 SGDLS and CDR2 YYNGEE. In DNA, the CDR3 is TGTGCCAGCAGCGTTAACGAAGAGACCCAGTACTTC. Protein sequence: CASSVNEETQYF.

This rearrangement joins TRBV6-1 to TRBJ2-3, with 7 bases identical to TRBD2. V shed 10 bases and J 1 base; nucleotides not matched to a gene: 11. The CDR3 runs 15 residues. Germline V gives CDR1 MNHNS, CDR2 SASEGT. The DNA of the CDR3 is TGTGCCACCCCCCAAGGAAGCGGGGGCACAGATACGCAGTATTTT. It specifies CATPQGSGGTDTQYF.

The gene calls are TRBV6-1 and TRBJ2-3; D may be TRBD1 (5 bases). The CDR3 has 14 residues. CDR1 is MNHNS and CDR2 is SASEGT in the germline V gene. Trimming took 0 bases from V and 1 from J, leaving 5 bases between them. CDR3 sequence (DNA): TGTGCCAGCAGTGAAGCGGGGCGCACAGATACGCAGTATTTT. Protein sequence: CASSEAGRTDTQYF.